These 9 T cell receptor beta chains were all obtained from the same sample, sequenced in a study of Ad26.COV2.S vaccination and SARS-CoV-2 variants. Treatment specified: roughly 19 received Ad26.COV2.S at low or high dose, single or two shots; roughly five received placebo; per-sample allocation not given. Repertoires come from day 63 after the first vaccine or placebo injection. Sequencing used immunoSEQ multiplex PCR; TCRdb keeps in-frame clones, though not all of them. This sample has some 450,000 clones, with roughly 88% found just once. Sample: peripheral blood, taken in a trial of Ad26.COV2.S vaccine versus placebo. The receptor set was obtained from a person between 18 and 60 years old who received the Ad26.COV2.S COVID-19 vaccine or a placebo.

The chain combines TRBV4-2 with TRBJ2-7, with D possibly matching TRBD2 (6 bases). The V and J ends lost 3 bases and 6 bases respectively, with 9 bases between them. This CDR3 contains 12 residues. Germline CDR1 and CDR2: LGHNA and YNFKEQ. CDR3 bases: TGTGCCAGCAGCCAGGGGGACTTCGAGCAGTACTTC. Its protein is CASSQGDFEQYF.

This chain links TRBV5-5 with TRBJ1-4, with D possibly TRBD1 on 5 matching bases. The CDR3 loop spans 17 amino acids. CDR1 and CDR2 from the germline V gene are SGHKS and YYEKEE (reference sequence). The germline V and J ends were trimmed by 2 bases and 5 bases, with 19 bases remaining between them. CDR3 loop: CASSFLVIRGNNEKLFF. In DNA form, the CDR3 reads TGTGCCAGCAGCTTTCTTGTGATTCGGGGGAACAATGAAAAACTGTTTTTT.

The genes are TRBV10-3 and TRBJ2-5; D unresolved. The V end lost 3 bases, the J end lost 2 bases, and 7 bases lay between the germline ends. The CDR3 covers 13 residues. CDR1 is ENHRY and CDR2 is SYGVKD in the germline V gene. The CDR3, as DNA: TGTGCCATCAGTGATAACAGACAAGAGACCCAGTACTTC. Residues: CAISDNRQETQYF.

The V call is TRBV5-1, the J call TRBJ2-5; either TRBD1 or TRBD2 may supply D (5 bases each). This CDR3 has 14 residues. Germline V gene data show CDR1 as SGHRS and CDR2 as YFSETQ. V was pared by 4 bases and J by 1 base, with 11 bases between. The CDR3 nucleotides are TGCGCCAGCAGCCGCGAGGGGTCCCAAGAGACCCAGTACTTC. Translated, it gives CASSREGSQETQYF.

The chain combines TRBV12-3 or TRBV12-4 with TRBJ2-3; 8 bases line up with TRBD2. The CDR3 extends over 13 amino acids. V lost 7 bases to trimming and J lost 5 bases; unmatched junction nucleotides: 5. CDR3 sequence (DNA): TGTGCCAGCACGGGGCTAGCGGGAGATACGCAGTATTTT. This sequence encodes CASTGLAGDTQYF.

The rearrangement joins TRBV13 to TRBJ2-7; tentatively, D is TRBD2 (5 bases). Germline V gene lookup returns CDR1 PRHDT and CDR2 FYEKMQ (reference sequence). The length of the CDR3 is 12 residues. Between the trimmed V and J ends, which lost 2 bases and 11 bases, there was a span of 13 bases. The CDR3 coding sequence is TGTGCCAGCAGCTTAACCGGCCAGGAGGAGTACTTC. It specifies CASSLTGQEEYF.

Here the CDR3 reads CASSLMGLTDTQYF. The DNA for the CDR3 is TGTGCCAGCAGCCTTATGGGCCTCACAGATACGCAGTATTTT. This chain uses TRBV28 with TRBJ2-3; D unresolved. Germline CDR1 MDHEN, CDR2 SYDVKM. This CDR3 region has 14 residues. V was trimmed by 6 bases and J by 2 bases, leaving 12 bases between them.

The chain uses TRBV7-8 and TRBJ1-5, with 7 positions matching TRBD1. The CDR3 has 14 residues. Germline V CDR1 and CDR2: SGHVS, FQNEAQ. The trim removed 5 bases at V and 5 bases at J, leaving 6 bases unmatched. DNA for the CDR3: TGTGCCAGCAGCCCACTCCAGGGGGATCAGCCCCAGCATTTT. This gives the protein CASSPLQGDQPQHF.

This clone was counted once. The V call is TRBV7-2, the J call TRBJ2-5; D gene ambiguous. The V end lost 2 bases, the J end lost 1 base, and 11 bases lay between the germline ends. Germline lookup yields CDR1 SGHTA and CDR2 FQGNSA. This CDR3 is built from 15 residues. The CDR3: CASSLTPGTQETQYF. The DNA of the CDR3 is TGTGCCAGCAGCTTAACCCCGGGCACCCAAGAGACCCAGTACTTC.